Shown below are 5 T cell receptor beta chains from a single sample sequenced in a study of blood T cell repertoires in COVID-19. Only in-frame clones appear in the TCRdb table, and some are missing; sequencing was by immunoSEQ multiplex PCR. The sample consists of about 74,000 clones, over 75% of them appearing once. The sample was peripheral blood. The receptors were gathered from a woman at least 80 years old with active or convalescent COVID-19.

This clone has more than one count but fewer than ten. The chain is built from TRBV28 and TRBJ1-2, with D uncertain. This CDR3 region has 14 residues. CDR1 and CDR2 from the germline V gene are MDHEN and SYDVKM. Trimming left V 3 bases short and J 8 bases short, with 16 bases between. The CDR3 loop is CASSLVLGGGGYTF. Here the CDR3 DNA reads TGTGCCAGCAGTTTGGTACTGGGTGGAGGAGGCTACACCTTC.

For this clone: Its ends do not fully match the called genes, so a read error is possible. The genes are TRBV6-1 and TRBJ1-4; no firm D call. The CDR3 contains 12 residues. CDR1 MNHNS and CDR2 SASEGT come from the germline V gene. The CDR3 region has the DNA TGTGCCAGCAGTGAATCTGGGCAGCCAGGAAGTTTT. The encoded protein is CASSESGQPGSF.

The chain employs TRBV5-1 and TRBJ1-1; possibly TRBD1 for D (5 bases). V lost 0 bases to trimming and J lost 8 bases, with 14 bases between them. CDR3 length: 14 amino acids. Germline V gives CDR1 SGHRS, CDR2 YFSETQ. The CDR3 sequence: CASSLVPGEGEAFF. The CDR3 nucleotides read TGCGCCAGCAGCTTGGTGCCGGGAGAGGGGGAAGCTTTCTTT.

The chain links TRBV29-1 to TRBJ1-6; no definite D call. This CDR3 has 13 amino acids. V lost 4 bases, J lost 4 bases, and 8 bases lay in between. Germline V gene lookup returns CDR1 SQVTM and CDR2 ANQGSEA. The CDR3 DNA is TGCAGCGTTGTCGAACAGTATAATTCACCCCTCCACTTT. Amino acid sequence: CSVVEQYNSPLHF.

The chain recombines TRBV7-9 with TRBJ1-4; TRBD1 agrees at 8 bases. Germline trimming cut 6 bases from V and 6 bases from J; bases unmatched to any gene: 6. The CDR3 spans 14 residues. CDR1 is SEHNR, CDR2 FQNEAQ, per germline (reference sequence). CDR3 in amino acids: CASRVTGGDEKLFF. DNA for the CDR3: TGTGCCAGCAGAGTTACAGGGGGGGATGAAAAACTGTTTTTT.